A single sample gave rise to the 7 T cell receptor beta chains below, sequenced in a study of long-term antiretroviral therapy in people with HIV. The assay used was immunoSEQ (version v3.0), run at survey level. This table comes from immunoSEQ multiplex PCR, and its TCRdb copy is limited to in-frame clones, with some not included. The profile shows fewer than 25,000 clones, 88% of them singletons. Sequences were derived from unsorted PBMCs, sampled 2.3 years after starting antiretroviral therapy. The receptors stem from a man aged 60-69 years with HIV.

Remarks on this clone: This sample includes further DNA sequences coding for the same CDR3. The CDR3 here is CASSRGAGETQYF. In DNA form, the CDR3 reads TGTGCCAGCAGCCGGGGGGCCGGGGAGACCCAGTACTTC. The chain is built from TRBV7-3 and TRBJ2-5, with TRBD2 as a possible D gene (7 bases). CDR3 length: 13 residues. Germline values: CDR1 SGHTA, CDR2 FQGTGA. V lost 5 bases to trimming and J lost 5 bases, with 12 bases between them.

The rearrangement links TRBV21-1 to TRBJ1-3; the DNA was not used to check the table's D call, TRBD1. TRBV21-1 is a pseudogene locus. CDR3 length: 16 amino acids. The CDR3 here is CASSIETGNSGNTIYF. CDR3 sequence (DNA): TGTGCCAGCAGCATTGAGACAGGGAACTCTGGAAACACCATATATTTT.

The chain joins TRBV18 to TRBJ2-5; D assignment may be TRBD1 or TRBD2 (6 bases each). CDR3 size: 16 residues. Germline CDR1 is KGHSH and CDR2 is LQKENI. V was shortened by 3 bases and J by 5 bases, with 19 bases between the two germline ends. This CDR3 reads CASSPQSRGAGETQYF. CDR3 nucleotide sequence: TGTGCCAGCTCACCGCAAAGCAGGGGTGCGGGGGAGACCCAGTACTTC.

V and J are TRBV28 and TRBJ1-1, with D maybe TRBD1 (5 bases). CDR3 length: 14 residues. Germline assignment: CDR1 MDHEN and CDR2 SYDVKM. V was shortened by 2 bases and J by 1 base, with 8 bases between the two germline ends. The CDR3 sequence is CASSLLRANTEAFF. CDR3 bases: TGTGCCAGCAGTTTACTCAGGGCGAACACTGAAGCTTTCTTT. The whole variable domain, filled in from reference TRBV28 and TRBJ1-1, reads DVKVTQSSRYLVKRTGEKVFLECVQDMDHENMFWYRQDPGLGLRLIYFSYDVKMKEKGDIPEGYSVSREKKERFSLILESASTNQTSMYLCASSLLRANTEAFFGQGTRLTVV.

The chain recombines TRBV5-4 with TRBJ2-7; the match to TRBD1 covers 10 bases. With 4 bases clipped from V and 6 bases from J, the junction kept 10 bases outside the gene matches. The CDR3 consists of 15 residues. Germline CDR1 SGHNT, CDR2 YYREEE (reference sequence). CDR3 loop: CASSPSGTGALEQYF. In DNA, the CDR3 is TGTGCCAGCAGCCCATCCGGGACAGGGGCCCTCGAGCAGTACTTC.

The J gene is TRBJ1-3, the V gene TRBV5-1, with 7 bases matching TRBD1. CDR1 SGHRS and CDR2 YFSETQ come from the germline V gene. The CDR3 extends over 16 amino acids. V shed 3 bases and J 0 bases; nucleotides not matched to a gene: 6. CDR3 coding DNA: TGCGCCAGCAGCTCGGAGGGACAGTTCTCTGGAAACACCATATATTTT. Translating gives CASSSEGQFSGNTIYF.

The rearrangement joins TRBV7-2 to TRBJ2-5; TRBD1 agrees at 8 bases. V gave up 0 bases and J gave up 11 bases; unmatched junction bases: 5. CDR3 size: 13 residues. Looked up from germline, CDR1 is SGHTA and CDR2 is FQGNSA. The CDR3 coding sequence is TGTGCCAGCAGCTTAGCCAGACAGGGGAGACAGTACTTC. Protein sequence: CASSLARQGRQYF.